A single count supports the clone carrying this T cell receptor (beta chain). Other DNA sequences within the sample encode an identical CDR3. As handled by the study authors: For nucleated cells, counts were estimated from reference gene primer amplification. Repertoires were generated with immunoSEQ multiplex PCR, while TCRdb's copy carries only in-frame clones and drops some. V and J calls and clone size follow that table, whereas D and trimming were derived from the DNA. The sample includes a few hundred thousand clones, approximately 86% of them seen just once. This record comes from a study of blood T cell repertoires in COVID-19. About the study: Acute and convalescent COVID-19 samples came from the United States, Italy and Spain. Sources were T cells, B-cell-depleted T cells, or PBMCs; the material itself was cDNA or gDNA.

The germline V and J ends were trimmed by 2 bases and 2 bases, with 13 bases remaining between them. Germline V lookup: CDR1 LGHDT, CDR2 YNNKEL (reference sequence). The CDR3 loop spans 15 amino acids. Specimen: peripheral blood. The TCR comes from a man aged 18 to 30 with active or convalescent COVID-19. This chain uses TRBV3-1 (or the pseudogene TRBV3-2) with TRBJ2-7; a possible D gene is TRBD2 (7 bases). The CDR3 region is CASSQRGGAPYEQYF. The CDR3 DNA sequence: TGTGCCAGCAGCCAAAGGGGGGGGGCCCCCTACGAGCAGTACTTC.